The 7 T cell receptor beta chains presented below share a single source sample, sequenced in a study of cytomegalovirus exposure and HLA in healthy donors. The repertoire was sequenced with immunoSEQ multiplex PCR; TCRdb's copy has only in-frame clones and lacks some. The sample records approximately 65,000 clones, nearly 95% being singletons. Sequencing input: PBMCs. These TCRs come from a man aged 18 to 35 in good health and CMV-seropositive.

The J gene is TRBJ2-7, the V gene TRBV29-1, with a possible D match to TRBD1 (6 bases). The germline V gene encodes CDR1 SQVTM and CDR2 ANQGSEA. The CDR3 has 13 amino acids. V lost 6 bases and J lost 3, with 15 bases in between. CDR3 coding DNA: TGCAGCGTGAGGACACAGGGAGACTACGAGCAGTACTTC. Translated: CSVRTQGDYEQYF.

This chain connects TRBV11-3 to TRBJ2-1; D is possibly TRBD1 (5 bases). V was pared by 3 bases and J by 0 bases, with 9 bases between. This CDR3 is built from 15 residues. The germline gives CDR1 SGHNT, CDR2 YENEEA. The CDR3 reads CASSLGDSSYNEQFF. The CDR3 nucleotides are TGTGCCAGCAGCTTGGGCGACAGCTCCTACAATGAGCAGTTCTTC.

The V call is TRBV27, the J call TRBJ1-2; tentatively, D is TRBD1 (5 bases). The CDR3 runs to 13 residues. CDR1 and CDR2 from the germline V gene are MNHEY and SMNVEV (reference sequence). Trimming left V 6 bases short and J 4 bases short, with 12 bases between. DNA for the CDR3: TGTGCCAGCAGCCTAGGGGAGGGCTATGGCTACACCTTC. Its translation: CASSLGEGYGYTF.

The chain has TRBV9 and TRBJ2-7, with a possible D match to TRBD2 (6 bases). The CDR3 is 15 amino acids. Trimming removed 0 bases at V and 10 bases at J, with 20 bases between. The germline gives CDR1 SGDLS, CDR2 YYNGEE. The CDR3: CASSVGRAGGIRQYF. The CDR3, as DNA: TGTGCCAGCAGCGTAGGAAGAGCGGGTGGGATCCGCCAGTACTTC. Variable domain in full (rest from reference TRBV9 and TRBJ2-7): DSGVTQTPKHLITATGQRVTLRCSPRSGDLSVYWYQQSLDQGLQFLIQYYNGEERAKGNILERFSAQQFPDLHSELNLSSLELGDSALYFCASSVGRAGGIRQYFGPGTRLTVT.

The rearrangement uses TRBV7-9 and TRBJ2-7; D not resolved. Trimming took off 2 bases at V and 1 base at J, with 9 bases between the two ends. Germline V CDR1 and CDR2: SEHNR, FQNEAQ (reference sequence). The CDR3 is 14 residues long. The DNA of the CDR3 is TGTGCCAGCAGCTTAATTGGCAGTTCCTACGAGCAGTACTTC. Translation: CASSLIGSSYEQYF. The variable domain in full, with the rest retrieved from reference TRBV7-9 and TRBJ2-7, is DTGVSQNPRHKITKRGQNVTFRCDPISEHNRLYWYRQTLGQGPEFLTYFQNEAQLEKSRLLSDRFSAERPKGSFSTLEIQRTEQGDSAMYLCASSLIGSSYEQYFGPGTRLTVT.

The chain uses TRBV7-3 and TRBJ2-1, with TRBD2 matching 10 bases. CDR1 and CDR2 (germline): SGHTA, FQGTGA. J lost 6 bases, V lost 5 bases, and 16 bases had no gene match. CDR3 size: 18 residues. CDR3 in DNA: TGTGCCAGCAGCCATAGAGCGGGAGGGCCTGTTCCAGGCAATGAGCAGTTCTTC. This translates into CASSHRAGGPVPGNEQFF.

The chain joins TRBV9 to TRBJ1-1; possibly TRBD1 for D (5 bases). The CDR3 spans 16 residues. Trimming took 2 bases from V and 5 from J, leaving 19 bases between them. CDR1 is SGDLS and CDR2 is YYNGEE in the germline V gene. In DNA, the CDR3 is TGTGCCAGCAGCGTCGGCCCCCAGGGCAGGAGAACTGAAGCTTTCTTT. This sequence encodes CASSVGPQGRRTEAFF.